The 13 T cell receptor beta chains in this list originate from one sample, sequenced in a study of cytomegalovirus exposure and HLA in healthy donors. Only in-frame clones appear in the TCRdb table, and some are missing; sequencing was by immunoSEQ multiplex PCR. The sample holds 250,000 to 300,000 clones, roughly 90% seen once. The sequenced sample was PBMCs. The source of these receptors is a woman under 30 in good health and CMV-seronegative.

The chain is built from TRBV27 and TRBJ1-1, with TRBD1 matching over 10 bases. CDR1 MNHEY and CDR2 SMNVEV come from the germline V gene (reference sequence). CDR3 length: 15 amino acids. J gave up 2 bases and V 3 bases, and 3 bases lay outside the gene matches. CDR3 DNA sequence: TGTGCCAGCAGTTTGGGGACAGGGGCCAACACTGAAGCTTTCTTT. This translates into CASSLGTGANTEAFF.

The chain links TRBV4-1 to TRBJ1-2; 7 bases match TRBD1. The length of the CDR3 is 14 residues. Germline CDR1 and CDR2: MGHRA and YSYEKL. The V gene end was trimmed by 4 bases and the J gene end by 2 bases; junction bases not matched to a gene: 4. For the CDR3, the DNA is TGCGCCAGCAGCCTAGGGGGCACAAACTATGGCTACACCTTC. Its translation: CASSLGGTNYGYTF.

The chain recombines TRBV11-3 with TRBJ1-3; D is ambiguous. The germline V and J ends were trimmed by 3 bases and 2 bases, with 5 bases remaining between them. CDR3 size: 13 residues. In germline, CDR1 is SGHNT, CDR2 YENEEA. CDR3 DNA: TGTGCCAGCAGCTTGACAACTGGAAACACCATATATTTT. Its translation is CASSLTTGNTIYF.

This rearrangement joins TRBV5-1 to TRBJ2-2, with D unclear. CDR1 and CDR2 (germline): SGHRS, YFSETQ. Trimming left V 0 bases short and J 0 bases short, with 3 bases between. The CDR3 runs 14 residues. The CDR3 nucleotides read TGCGCCAGCAGCTTGGTCACGAACACCGGGGAGCTGTTTTTT. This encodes CASSLVTNTGELFF.

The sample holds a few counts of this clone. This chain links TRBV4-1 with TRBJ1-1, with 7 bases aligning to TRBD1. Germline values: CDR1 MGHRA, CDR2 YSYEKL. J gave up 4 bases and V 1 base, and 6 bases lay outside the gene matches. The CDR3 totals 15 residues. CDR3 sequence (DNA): TGCGCCAGCAGCCAAGCTCGGGCAGGGGGCACTGAAGCTTTCTTT. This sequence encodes CASSQARAGGTEAFF.

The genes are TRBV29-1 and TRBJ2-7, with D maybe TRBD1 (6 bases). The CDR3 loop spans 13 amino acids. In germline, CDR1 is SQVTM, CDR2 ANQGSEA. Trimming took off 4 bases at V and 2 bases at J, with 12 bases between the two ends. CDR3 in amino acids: CSVVGTLTYEQYF. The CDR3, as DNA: TGCAGCGTTGTCGGGACACTAACCTACGAGCAGTACTTC.

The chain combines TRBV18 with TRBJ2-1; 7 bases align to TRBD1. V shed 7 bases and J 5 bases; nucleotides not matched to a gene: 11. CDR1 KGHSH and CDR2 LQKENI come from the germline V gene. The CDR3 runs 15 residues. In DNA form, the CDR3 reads TGTGCCAGCTTCCGACCTGCGACAGGGCACAATGAGCAGTTCTTC. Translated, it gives CASFRPATGHNEQFF. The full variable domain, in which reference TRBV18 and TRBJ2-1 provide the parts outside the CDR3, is NAGVMQNPRHLVRRRGQEARLRCSPMKGHSHVYWYRQLPEEGLKFMVYLQKENIIDESGMPKERFSAEFPKEGPSILRIQQVVRGDSAAYFCASFRPATGHNEQFFGPGTRLTVL.

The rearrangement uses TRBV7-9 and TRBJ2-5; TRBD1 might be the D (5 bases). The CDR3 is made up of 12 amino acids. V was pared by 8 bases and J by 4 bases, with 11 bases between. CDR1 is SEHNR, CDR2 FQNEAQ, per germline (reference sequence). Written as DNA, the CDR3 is TGTGCCAGCGGACCAGGGCGAGAGACCCAGTACTTC. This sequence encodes CASGPGRETQYF. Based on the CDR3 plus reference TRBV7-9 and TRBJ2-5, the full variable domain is DTGVSQNPRHKITKRGQNVTFRCDPISEHNRLYWYRQTLGQGPEFLTYFQNEAQLEKSRLLSDRFSAERPKGSFSTLEIQRTEQGDSAMYLCASGPGRETQYFGPGTRLLVL.

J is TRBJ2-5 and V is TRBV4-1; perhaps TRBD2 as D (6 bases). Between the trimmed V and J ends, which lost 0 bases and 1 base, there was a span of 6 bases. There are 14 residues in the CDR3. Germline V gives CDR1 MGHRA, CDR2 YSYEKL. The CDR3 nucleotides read TGCGCCAGCAGCCAAGAGGGGGGCCAAGAGACCCAGTACTTC. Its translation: CASSQEGGQETQYF.

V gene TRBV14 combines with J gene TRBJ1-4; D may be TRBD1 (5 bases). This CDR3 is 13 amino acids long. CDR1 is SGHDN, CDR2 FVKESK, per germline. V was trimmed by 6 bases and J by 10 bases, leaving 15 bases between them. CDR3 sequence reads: CASSHSAGRKLFF. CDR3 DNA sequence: TGTGCCAGCAGTCATTCGGCGGGACGAAAACTGTTTTTT.

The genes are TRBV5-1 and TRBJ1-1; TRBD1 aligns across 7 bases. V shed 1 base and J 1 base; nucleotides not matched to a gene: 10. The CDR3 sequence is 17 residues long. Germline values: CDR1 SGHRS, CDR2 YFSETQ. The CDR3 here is CASSLILRGRANTEAFF. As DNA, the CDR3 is TGCGCCAGCAGCTTGATCTTAAGGGGGCGGGCGAACACTGAAGCTTTCTTT.

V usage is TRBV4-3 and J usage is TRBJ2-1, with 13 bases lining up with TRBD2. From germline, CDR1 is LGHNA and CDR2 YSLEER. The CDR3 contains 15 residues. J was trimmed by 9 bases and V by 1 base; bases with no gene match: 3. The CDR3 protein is CASSQGTSGGAEQFF. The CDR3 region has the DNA TGCGCCAGCAGCCAAGGGACTAGCGGGGGAGCTGAGCAGTTCTTC.

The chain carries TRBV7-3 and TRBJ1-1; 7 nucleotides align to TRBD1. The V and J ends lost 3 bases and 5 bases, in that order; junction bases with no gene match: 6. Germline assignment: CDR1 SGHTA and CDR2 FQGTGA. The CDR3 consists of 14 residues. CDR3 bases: TGTGCCAGCAGCTTGACAGGGATCGGTACTGAAGCTTTCTTT. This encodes CASSLTGIGTEAFF.